A single sample gave rise to the 7 T cell receptor beta chains below, sequenced in a study of T cell repertoires in cytomegalovirus infection. Antigens of these TCRs are unknown. TCRdb reanalysed the reads using MiXCR and keeps one entry per CDR3 protein. The profile shows around 120,000 distinct CDR3 sequences, roughly 25% of them singletons. Specimen: PBMCs, sequenced either directly or after in vitro stimulation (not recorded which). These receptors all come from a human donor in good health (CMV status not recorded). Some clones in this sample may be carry-over from other donors' samples.

In this sample, this clonotype turned up a few times. This rearrangement joins TRBV4-1 to TRBJ1-2; 7 nucleotides align to TRBD1. Germline CDR1 reads MGHRA; CDR2 reads YSYEKL. The CDR3 covers 15 residues. Germline trimming cut 0 bases from V and 4 bases from J; bases unmatched to any gene: 5. The CDR3 loop is CASSQDWDSSYGYTF. For the CDR3, the DNA is TGCGCCAGCAGCCAAGATTGGGACAGTTCCTATGGCTACACCTTC.

The chain combines TRBV20-1 with TRBJ1-4; D call uncertain. V lost 4 bases and J 0 bases, leaving 9 bases between the germline ends. Germline CDR1 DFQATT, CDR2 SNEGSKA (reference sequence). This CDR3 is 14 amino acids long. Written as DNA, the CDR3 is TGCAGTGCTATGGAGCTTACAACTAATGAAAAACTGTTTTTT. Encoded protein: CSAMELTTNEKLFF.

The chain couples TRBV24-1 to TRBJ2-5; D gene ambiguous. V was pared by 0 bases and J by 0 bases, with 4 bases between. The CDR3 is made up of 14 amino acids. Germline V gene lookup returns CDR1 KGHDR and CDR2 SFDVKD. The CDR3 sequence is CATSDLDYQETQYF. The CDR3 nucleotides read TGTGCCACCAGTGATTTGGACTACCAAGAGACCCAGTACTTC.

This clonotype has at least ten counts. The chain couples TRBV6-6 to TRBJ1-5; possible D gene TRBD1, 6 bases. The CDR3 is 13 residues long. Germline V lookup: CDR1 MNHNY, CDR2 SVGAGI (reference sequence). Trimming cost V 6 bases and J 4 bases, with 10 bases left between them. CDR3 sequence (DNA): TGTGCCAGCAGCACAGGGTGGAATCAGCCCCAGCATTTT. Amino acids: CASSTGWNQPQHF.

This clonotype was counted between two and nine times. The genes are TRBV12-3 or TRBV12-4 and TRBJ1-2, with D perhaps matching TRBD1 (5 bases). The CDR3 has 18 amino acids. Trimming stripped 5 bases from V and 2 bases from J, with 24 bases between. The CDR3 loop reads CASSPNPLGQAFNYGYTF. In DNA form, the CDR3 reads TGTGCCAGCAGTCCCAATCCCTTGGGGCAGGCATTCAACTATGGCTACACCTTC.

The chain carries TRBV4-3 and TRBJ2-6, with D perhaps TRBD2 (5 bases). The CDR3 sequence is 17 residues long. The V end lost 7 bases, the J end lost 1 base, and 17 bases lay between the germline ends. Germline CDR1 reads LGHNA; CDR2 reads YSLEER. This CDR3 is CASTSIHSVSGANVLTF. The CDR3 nucleotides are TGCGCCAGCACCTCCATACATAGCGTTTCTGGGGCCAACGTCCTGACTTTC.

This clonotype showed up many times. The V gene is TRBV7-2, the J gene TRBJ2-7; 8 nucleotides agree with TRBD1. This CDR3 comprises 13 residues. Per the germline V gene, CDR1 is SGHTA and CDR2 is FQGNSA. V gave up 5 bases and J gave up 2 bases; unmatched junction bases: 2. The CDR3 protein is CASSGQGTYEQYF. In DNA, the CDR3 is TGTGCCAGCAGCGGACAGGGTACCTACGAGCAGTACTTC.